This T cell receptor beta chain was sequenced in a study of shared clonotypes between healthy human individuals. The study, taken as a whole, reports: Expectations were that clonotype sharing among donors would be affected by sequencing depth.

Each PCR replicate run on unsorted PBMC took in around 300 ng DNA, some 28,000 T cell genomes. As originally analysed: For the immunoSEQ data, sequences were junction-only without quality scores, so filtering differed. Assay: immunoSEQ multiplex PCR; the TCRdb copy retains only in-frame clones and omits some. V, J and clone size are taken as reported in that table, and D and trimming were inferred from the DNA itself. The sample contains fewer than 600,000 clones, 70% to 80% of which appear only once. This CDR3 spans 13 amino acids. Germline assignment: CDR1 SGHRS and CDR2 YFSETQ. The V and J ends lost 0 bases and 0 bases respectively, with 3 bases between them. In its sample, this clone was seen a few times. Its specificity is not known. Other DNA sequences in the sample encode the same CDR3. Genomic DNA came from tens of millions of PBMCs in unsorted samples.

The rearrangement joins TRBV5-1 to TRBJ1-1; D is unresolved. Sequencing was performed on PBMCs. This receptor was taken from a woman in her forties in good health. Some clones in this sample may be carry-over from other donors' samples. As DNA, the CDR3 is TGCGCCAGCAGCTTGGAAGTGAACACTGAAGCTTTCTTT. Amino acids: CASSLEVNTEAFF.